This T cell receptor (beta chain) is drawn from a study of Ad26.COV2.S vaccination and SARS-CoV-2 variants. Assay used: immunoSEQ multiplex PCR; TCRdb lists only in-frame clones, some missing. The sample lists fewer than 500,000 clones; roughly 91% were seen once. The treatment here: 15 to 20 received Ad26.COV2.S at low or high dose, single or two shots; 5 received placebo; per-sample allocation not given. Collection of samples fell on day 63 after the first vaccine or placebo injection. This sample comprised peripheral blood, obtained in a trial of Ad26.COV2.S vaccine versus placebo. The receptor's source is a person between 18 and 65 years old who received the Ad26.COV2.S COVID-19 vaccine or a placebo.

This CDR3 reads CASSSSTSGNFYEQYF. DNA of the CDR3: TGTGCCAGCAGTTCCTCGACTAGCGGGAATTTTTACGAGCAGTACTTC. V and J are TRBV28 and TRBJ2-7; 11 bases are shared with TRBD2. Germline lookup yields CDR1 MDHEN and CDR2 SYDVKM. The length of the CDR3 is 16 residues. The junction had 9 bases not matched to a gene; V was cut back by 4 bases and J by 4 bases.